This entry lists 26 T cell receptor beta chains sequenced from one sample in a study of blood T cell repertoires in COVID-19. Sequencing was performed with immunoSEQ multiplex PCR; in TCRdb, only in-frame clones are kept and a portion is missing. The sample lists 150,000 to 200,000 clones, just under 90% occurring once. Sequenced material: peripheral blood. These receptors were taken from a woman between 70 and 85 years old with COVID-19, enrolled during active disease.

The chain has TRBV4-1 and TRBJ1-3, with a weak D call TRBD1 (6 bases). The CDR3 contains 17 residues. The V gene's germline CDR1 is MGHRA and CDR2 YSYEKL. Trimming took 0 bases from V and 2 from J, leaving 14 bases between them. In DNA, the CDR3 is TGCGCCAGCAGCCAAGAAGGCCCAGGGGAAACTGGAAACACCATATATTTT. It translates to CASSQEGPGETGNTIYF.

The chain links TRBV2 to TRBJ2-5; TRBD2 aligns across 10 bases. This CDR3 region has 14 residues. Germline-derived CDR1 and CDR2 are SNHLY and FYNNEI. Unmatched junction bases numbered 7, after V lost 6 bases and J lost 6 bases. The CDR3: CASRLGTSEKTQYF. In DNA, the CDR3 is TGTGCCAGCAGGCTAGGGACTAGCGAGAAGACCCAGTACTTC.

The CDR3 loop reads CASSQPGQGAYQPQHF. The CDR3 DNA sequence: TGCGCCAGCAGCCAACCTGGACAGGGGGCCTATCAGCCCCAGCATTTT. V and J are TRBV4-1 and TRBJ1-5, with 11 bases fitting TRBD1. V gave up 2 bases and J gave up 5 bases; unmatched junction bases: 5. Germline V lookup: CDR1 MGHRA, CDR2 YSYEKL. The CDR3 is 16 amino acids.

In its sample, this clone was seen a few times. The J gene is TRBJ2-3, the V gene TRBV2; possibly TRBD1 for D (7 bases). Trimming removed 8 bases at V and 0 bases at J, with 12 bases between. Germline assignment: CDR1 SNHLY and CDR2 FYNNEI. The CDR3 contains 14 residues. CDR3 sequence: CASVEGASTDTQYF. The CDR3 nucleotides read TGTGCCAGCGTGGAGGGGGCTAGCACAGATACGCAGTATTTT.

The chain links TRBV3-1 (or the pseudogene TRBV3-2) to TRBJ1-5; D is possibly TRBD1 (6 bases). Germline V gene lookup returns CDR1 LGHDT and CDR2 YNNKEL (reference sequence). This CDR3 comprises 12 residues. CDR3: CASGQHNQPQHF. Written as DNA, the CDR3 is TGTGCGAGCGGACAGCACAATCAGCCCCAGCATTTT.

Only one count was recorded for this clone. This chain connects TRBV11-3 to TRBJ1-1; D is perhaps TRBD1 (6 bases). The CDR3 is 15 residues long. Germline loops: CDR1 SGHNT, CDR2 YENEEA. The V end was cut by 2 bases, the J end by 1 base, with 11 bases between. This chain's CDR3 is CASSLRGTQNTEAFF. The CDR3 nucleotides are TGTGCCAGCAGCTTACGAGGGACACAGAACACTGAAGCTTTCTTT.

This clone was seen once. The chain uses TRBV3-1 (or the pseudogene TRBV3-2) and TRBJ1-4, with D perhaps matching TRBD1 (6 bases). The CDR3 sequence is 16 residues long. Trimming shortened V by 2 bases and J by 9 bases, and 19 bases separated the two germline ends. The V gene's germline CDR1 is LGHDT and CDR2 YNNKEL (reference sequence). The CDR3 coding sequence is TGTGCCAGCAGCCAACCTCCTTCCGGGACAAGCCAAAAACTGTTTTTT. This encodes CASSQPPSGTSQKLFF.

This chain uses TRBV19 with TRBJ2-3; 7 nucleotides agree with TRBD2. The CDR3 has 19 amino acids. V gave up 5 bases and J gave up 0 bases; unmatched junction bases: 17. CDR1 LNHDA and CDR2 SQIVND come from the germline V gene (reference sequence). The CDR3 bases are TGTGCCAGTAGTGCCCTCTTCCCGGGAGCGGGGTCTAGCACAGATACGCAGTATTTT. Its translation: CASSALFPGAGSSTDTQYF.

This chain links TRBV18 with TRBJ2-2, with a tentative D call TRBD2 (6 bases). V was cut by 0 bases and J by 0 bases, with 8 bases left in between. The CDR3 covers 16 residues. Germline V lookup: CDR1 KGHSH, CDR2 LQKENI. CDR3 DNA sequence: TGTGCCAGCTCACCACCCCTAGCGCCGAACACCGGGGAGCTGTTTTTT. Translating gives CASSPPLAPNTGELFF.

Only a few counts were recorded for this clone. The genes are TRBV7-2 and TRBJ1-3; unclear D gene. This CDR3 comprises 14 residues. V lost 1 base and J 4 bases, leaving 8 bases between the germline ends. Per germline, CDR1 SGHTA and CDR2 FQGNSA. The CDR3 region is CASSLGQTGNTIYF. DNA of the CDR3: TGTGCCAGCAGCTTAGGCCAGACAGGAAACACCATATATTTT.

This clone was seen a handful of times. This chain links TRBV19 with TRBJ2-7; no clear D. Germline lookup yields CDR1 LNHDA and CDR2 SQIVND (reference sequence). The CDR3 totals 13 residues. Trimming removed 1 base at V and 3 bases at J, with 7 bases between. The chain's CDR3 is CASSIGAGYEQYF. CDR3 bases: TGTGCCAGTAGTATAGGGGCCGGCTACGAGCAGTACTTC.

The CDR3, as DNA: TGTGCCAGCAGCAAAACGACAGGCTCCTACACAGATACGCAGTATTTT. Its translation is CASSKTTGSYTDTQYF. This chain joins TRBV7-9 and TRBJ2-3, with D possibly TRBD1 on 6 matching bases. The CDR3 is made up of 16 amino acids. Trimming left V 5 bases short and J 2 bases short, with 17 bases between. Germline V lookup: CDR1 SEHNR, CDR2 FQNEAQ (reference sequence).

The chain joins TRBV25-1 to TRBJ1-1; 8 bases fit TRBD1. The CDR3 extends over 12 amino acids. Trimming cost V 7 bases and J 5 bases; bases outside gene matches: 3. Germline values: CDR1 MGHDK, CDR2 SYGVNS. The CDR3 here is CASTRTGTEAFF. CDR3 bases: TGTGCCAGCACCCGGACAGGGACTGAAGCTTTCTTT.

This chain links TRBV4-2 with TRBJ2-2, with 12 positions matching TRBD2. The V gene's germline CDR1 is LGHNA and CDR2 YNFKEQ. V was clipped by 0 bases and J by 1 base; unmatched bases: 9. This CDR3 region has 20 residues. Here the CDR3 DNA reads TGTGCCAGCAGCCAAGATCCCTGGACTAGCGGGAAGATGAACACCGGGGAGCTGTTTTTT. Amino acid sequence: CASSQDPWTSGKMNTGELFF.

The V call is TRBV19, the J call TRBJ2-7; 7 bases agree with TRBD1. After removal of 6 bases from V and 6 bases from J, the junction contained 8 bases not matched to a gene. CDR1 is LNHDA, CDR2 SQIVND, per germline (reference sequence). CDR3 length equals 13 residues. CDR3 residues: CASSTVTGVEQYF. The CDR3 nucleotides read TGTGCCAGTAGCACAGTAACAGGGGTCGAGCAGTACTTC.

The chain carries TRBV12-3 or TRBV12-4 and TRBJ2-7; 8 nucleotides match TRBD1. The V segment lost 6 bases and the J segment 6 bases; nucleotides outside the gene matches: 7. The CDR3 has 13 amino acids. CDR3 in DNA: TGTGCCAGCAGCCCAGGGGGCTCCAGCGAGCAGTACTTC. Its protein product is CASSPGGSSEQYF.

The chain combines TRBV5-4 with TRBJ2-7; D is unresolved. The CDR3 is made up of 13 amino acids. In germline, CDR1 is SGHNT, CDR2 YYREEE (reference sequence). V was shortened by 4 bases and J by 2 bases, with 10 bases between the two germline ends. CDR3 amino acids: CASSTDGAYEQYF. The DNA for the CDR3 is TGTGCCAGCAGCACAGACGGTGCCTACGAGCAGTACTTC.

This chain connects TRBV7-9 to TRBJ2-7; possible D gene TRBD2, 5 bases. This CDR3 has 13 residues. Per germline, CDR1 SEHNR and CDR2 FQNEAQ (reference sequence). V lost 1 base to trimming and J lost 4 bases, with 8 bases between them. The CDR3 bases are TGTGCCAGCAGCTTAGGACGGGAATACGAGCAGTACTTC. As protein: CASSLGREYEQYF.

The rearrangement uses TRBV19 and TRBJ2-1, with 13 bases fitting TRBD2. The CDR3 is made up of 21 amino acids. Germline V CDR1 and CDR2: LNHDA, SQIVND (reference sequence). V shed 7 bases, J shed 0 bases, and the junction held 18 bases outside the gene matches. CDR3 nucleotide sequence: TGTGCCAGTACCAACGCCCCGGGACTAGCGGGGCTTACTGACTCCTACAATGAGCAGTTCTTC. Translating gives CASTNAPGLAGLTDSYNEQFF. The full variable domain, its missing parts supplied by reference TRBV19 and TRBJ2-1, is DGGITQSPKYLFRKEGQNVTLSCEQNLNHDAMYWYRQDPGQGLRLIYYSQIVNDFQKGDIAEGYSVSREKKESFPLTVTSAQKNPTAFYLCASTNAPGLAGLTDSYNEQFFGPGTRLTVL.

J is TRBJ2-5 and V is TRBV29-1; 8 nucleotides align to TRBD2. V lost 1 base to trimming and J lost 0 bases; unmatched junction nucleotides: 4. CDR1 and CDR2 from the germline V gene are SQVTM and ANQGSEA. This CDR3 comprises 15 residues. CDR3 DNA: TGCAGCGTTGAAGTGACTAGCGAGTACCAAGAGACCCAGTACTTC. Translated, it gives CSVEVTSEYQETQYF.

The V gene is TRBV5-1, the J gene TRBJ2-1, with 10 bases matching TRBD1. The germline V gene encodes CDR1 SGHRS and CDR2 YFSETQ. The CDR3 is 16 amino acids. After removal of 6 bases from V and 6 bases from J, the junction contained 12 bases not matched to a gene. This chain's CDR3 is CASTITGQGPFNEQFF. The CDR3 coding sequence is TGCGCCAGCACCATCACGGGACAGGGGCCTTTCAATGAGCAGTTCTTC.

The chain uses TRBV3-1 (or the pseudogene TRBV3-2) and TRBJ1-6; D gene uncertain. V lost 4 bases and J 9 bases, leaving 7 bases between the germline ends. The CDR3 extends over 12 amino acids. Germline V gene data show CDR1 as LGHDT and CDR2 as YNNKEL (reference sequence). DNA for the CDR3: TGTGCCAGCAGCCCGGGTCTTTCACCCCTCCACTTT. This sequence encodes CASSPGLSPLHF.

V and J are TRBV11-3 and TRBJ1-2; TRBD1 matches at 8 bases. After removal of 5 bases from V and 2 bases from J, the junction contained 4 bases not matched to a gene. The CDR3 loop spans 14 amino acids. Germline V gives CDR1 SGHNT, CDR2 YENEEA. CDR3 bases: TGTGCCAGCAGCCGAAGACAGGGGAACTATGGCTACACCTTC. Protein: CASSRRQGNYGYTF. The entire variable domain, with the rest obtained from reference TRBV11-3 and TRBJ1-2, is as follows: EAGVVQSPRYKIIEKKQPVAFWCNPISGHNTLYWYLQNLGQGPELLIRYENEEAVDDSQLPKDRFSAERLKGVDSTLKIQPAELGDSAVYLCASSRRQGNYGYTFGSGTRLTVV.

The J gene is TRBJ2-2, the V gene TRBV11-2, with D possibly being TRBD2 (7 bases). Germline CDR1 and CDR2: SGHAT and FQNNGV. The CDR3 totals 16 residues. Trimming removed 5 bases at V and 0 bases at J, with 13 bases between. For the CDR3, the DNA is TGTGCCAGCAGCCTCATGGGGGGGCCGAACACCGGGGAGCTGTTTTTT. Its protein is CASSLMGGPNTGELFF. The full variable domain, in which reference TRBV11-2 and TRBJ2-2 provide the parts outside the CDR3, is EAGVAQSPRYKIIEKRQSVAFWCNPISGHATLYWYQQILGQGPKLLIQFQNNGVVDDSQLPKDRFSAERLKGVDSTLKIQPAKLEDSAVYLCASSLMGGPNTGELFFGEGSRLTVL.

V is TRBV5-1 and J is TRBJ2-1; 7 bases align to TRBD2. V lost 2 bases to trimming and J lost 7 bases; unmatched junction nucleotides: 9. Looked up from germline, CDR1 is SGHRS and CDR2 is YFSETQ. CDR3 size: 15 residues. CDR3 in amino acids: CASSFSGTTQNEQFF. The DNA of the CDR3 is TGCGCCAGCAGCTTTTCGGGGACTACACAAAATGAGCAGTTCTTC.

The chain employs TRBV28 and TRBJ2-7, with TRBD1 matching 8 bases. The CDR3 runs to 14 residues. Trimming cost V 5 bases and J 6 bases; bases outside gene matches: 9. Looked up from germline, CDR1 is MDHEN and CDR2 is SYDVKM. The CDR3 loop is CASSHRDRRTEQYF. Here the CDR3 DNA reads TGTGCCAGCAGTCACCGGGACAGGAGGACCGAGCAGTACTTC.